A single TCR beta chain is shown here with its context. Its cognate antigen is unknown. These data come from a study of T cell responses to AZD1222 COVID-19 vaccine. In the study overall: Second doses were pooled across both intervals (about 4 or about 12 weeks). Whole-study results and caveats: Unmutated variant regions are reportedly the target of nearly half of TCRs that are spike-specific. CD4 TCRs linked to vaccination spanned spike, dominating at 160-218 and 743-854. Females outnumbered males among donors, who were mostly white British; clonal diversity was possibly underestimated.

Data came from immunoSEQ multiplex PCR; TCRdb stores just in-frame clones and leaves some out. The sample includes some 150,000 clones, under 95% of them seen just once. Sequencing used peripheral blood, obtained on day 0 of AZD1222 vaccination. This sequence originates from an adult in good health.

CDR3 loop: CASSSDPLVNEQFF. The CDR3 region has the DNA TGCGCCAGCAGTTCGGACCCCCTCGTCAATGAGCAGTTCTTC. The chain joins TRBV5-1 to TRBJ2-1; D is unclear. The V gene lost 5 bases and the J gene lost 6 bases, with 15 bases spanning the gap. Per germline, CDR1 SGHRS and CDR2 YFSETQ. The CDR3 is 14 residues long.